This is a list of T cell receptor beta chains from one sample in a study of OX40 agonist ivuxolimab in advanced cancers. Data came from immunoSEQ multiplex PCR; TCRdb stores just in-frame clones and leaves some out. Of under 20,000 clones listed, 72% are singletons. This sample comprised CD4+ or CD8+ T cells sorted from blood, obtained in a trial of the OX40 agonist ivuxolimab. Every receptor here comes from an adult with an advanced solid tumor such as melanoma, head and neck, liver or kidney cancer. Each CDR3 is given with its conserved first and last residue. The order of the fields is J gene, clone size, V gene, D gene, CDR3 DNA, CDR3 protein. A D gene is named only where the DNA matches it firmly. Clone size is not always given. Where it is, it says once, few, many or a class for expanded clones.

TRBJ1-2,NA,TRBV11-2,NA,TGTGCCAGCAGTCCGCGCACCCTCCGGACAAGAGGTGGCTACACCTTC,CASSPRTLRTRGGYTF
TRBJ2-7,few,TRBV5-5,NA,TGTGCCAGCAGCTTCTCACAGTTCTACGAGCAGTACTTC,CASSFSQFYEQYF
TRBJ1-1,few,TRBV9,NA,TGTGCCAGCAGCGTGGTCCCGGGATGGAACACTGAAGCTTTCTTT,CASSVVPGWNTEAFF
TRBJ2-3,NA,TRBV4-3,TRBD1,TGCGCCAGCAGCTCCCAGGGGGCGGTGGTCACAGATACGCAGTATTTT,CASSSQGAVVTDTQYF
TRBJ2-5,NA,TRBV4-3,NA,TGCGCCAGCAGCCAGTCCGGCACTATTAATCAAGAGACCCAGTACTTC,CASSQSGTINQETQYF
TRBJ2-3,NA,TRBV28,NA,TGTGCCAGCAGTCTGACTAGGGACTCCAGGGTTACGCAGTATTTT,CASSLTRDSRVTQYF
TRBJ1-5,NA,TRBV7-3,NA,TGTGCCAGCAGCCTAAGGGGGAGCCAGTCAGGTCTTTCGAACCACAATCAGCCCCAGCATTTT,CASSLRGSQSGLSNHNQPQHF
TRBJ2-3,NA,TRBV9,NA,TGTGCCAGCAGCGTAGATCCGGGGTTCACAGATACGCAGTATTTT,CASSVDPGFTDTQYF
TRBJ2-2,NA,TRBV4-2,NA,TGTGCCAGCAGCTTAGTCGTGGGCGGGGAGCTGTTTTTT,CASSLVVGGELFF
TRBJ2-7,NA,TRBV4-1,NA,TGCGCCAGCAGCCCAGAGGGGCGGGGTTTCCTCGAGCAGTACTTC,CASSPEGRGFLEQYF
TRBJ2-5,NA,TRBV5-1,TRBD1,TGCGCCAGCAGCTACCCCGGACAGGGAGGAGAGACCCAGTACTTC,CASSYPGQGGETQYF
TRBJ2-1,NA,TRBV7-9,TRBD1,TGTGCCAGCAGCTTAGTGGCAGGGACAGGCAGTGAGCAGTTCTTC,CASSLVAGTGSEQFF
TRBJ2-7,NA,TRBV27,NA,TGTGCCAGCAGTTTATCACACAGGGAAGGCGAGCAGTACTTC,CASSLSHREGEQYF
TRBJ2-1,NA,TRBV11-2,NA,TGTGCCAGCAGCTTCCCCCACACTAGCCGTAGGTCCTACAATGAGCAGTTCTTC,CASSFPHTSRRSYNEQFF
TRBJ2-7,NA,TRBV28,NA,TGTGCCAGCAGTTTATATGGAGGACAGCTCTACGAGCAGTACTTC,CASSLYGGQLYEQYF
TRBJ2-7,NA,TRBV29-1,NA,TGCAGCGTTGAAGAGACAGAAAGCTCCTACGAGCAGTACTTC,CSVEETESSYEQYF
TRBJ2-7,NA,TRBV28,TRBD2,TGTGCCAGCAGGGGTACCGGGACTAGCGGGGAGTACTTC,CASRGTGTSGEYF
TRBJ1-6,NA,TRBV7-8,TRBD1,TGTGCCAGCGGGGCAGAGAGAGGGACAGGCGGTGTTTCCTATAATTCACCCCTCCACTTT,CASGAERGTGGVSYNSPLHF
TRBJ1-1,few,TRBV5-4,NA,TGTGCCAGTGGACAGTCGGACCAGGTATACACTGAAGCTTTCTTT,CASGQSDQVYTEAFF
TRBJ2-1,NA,TRBV29-1,TRBD1,TGCAGCGGAGCCCCGACAGGGAATGGGCAGTTCTTC,CSGAPTGNGQFF
TRBJ1-1,NA,TRBV5-3,NA,TGTGCCAGCAGCTTGGCAGGGTACCACACTGAAGCTTTCTTT,CASSLAGYHTEAFF
TRBJ2-7,NA,TRBV5-1,NA,TGCGCCAGCAGCTTGGCCTTAGGCTCCTACGAGCAGTACTTC,CASSLALGSYEQYF
TRBJ2-7,NA,TRBV28,NA,TGTGCCAGCAGTTTCTCTGGGTACGAGCAGTACTTC,CASSFSGYEQYF
TRBJ1-2,NA,TRBV9,TRBD1,TGTGCCAGCAGCGCAGAGGGGACAGGGAACTATGGCTACACCTTC,CASSAEGTGNYGYTF
TRBJ1-6,NA,TRBV28,NA,TGTGCCAGCAGTTCCCAGGACGGACCATATAATTCACCCCTCCACTTT,CASSSQDGPYNSPLHF
TRBJ1-4,NA,TRBV11-2,NA,TGTGCCAGCAGCTCCCGGGAGGGCAATGAAAAACTGTTTTTT,CASSSREGNEKLFF
TRBJ2-5,NA,TRBV2,TRBD1,TGTGCCAGCAGTGAAGCCGGACAGGGGGCGGAGAGTACCCAGTACTTC,CASSEAGQGAESTQYF
TRBJ2-7,NA,TRBV7-9,TRBD2,TGTGCCAGCAGTTCCCTAGCGGGGGGGCCGGAATACGAGCAGTACTTC,CASSSLAGGPEYEQYF
TRBJ1-1,NA,TRBV10-3,NA,TGTGCCATCAGTGAGTCGCGGGGGCAGGACACTGAAGCTTTCTTT,CAISESRGQDTEAFF
TRBJ2-7,NA,TRBV6-5,NA,TGTGCCAGCAGACAGGGAAGGCTCGACGAGCAGTACTTC,CASRQGRLDEQYF
TRBJ2-7,NA,TRBV6-1,NA,TGTGCCAGCAGTAAGAGGACAGCTACATCTTACGAGCAGTACTTC,CASSKRTATSYEQYF
TRBJ1-1,NA,TRBV6-5,NA,TGTGCCAGCAGTGCAGACATGGACAGCACAACTGAAGCTTTCTTT,CASSADMDSTTEAFF
TRBJ1-3,NA,TRBV28,NA,TGTGCCAGCAGTTTAGGGGGGACGGCTCTCTGGGGAAACACCATATATTTT,CASSLGGTALWGNTIYF
TRBJ1-3,NA,TRBV6-5,NA,TGTGCCAGCACCTTTCACGGGGGTGACACCATATATTTT,CASTFHGGDTIYF
TRBJ2-7,once,TRBV2,TRBD1,TGTGCCAGCAGTGACAGGGGGACGTCCTACGAGCAGTACTTC,CASSDRGTSYEQYF
TRBJ1-2,NA,TRBV6-5,TRBD1,TGTGCCAGCAGTTACTCTACAGGGGGCTATGGCTACACCTTC,CASSYSTGGYGYTF
TRBJ1-4,once,TRBV6-5,NA,TGTGCCAGCAGTTACTCTGGAGAAAAACTGTTTTTT,CASSYSGEKLFF
TRBJ1-2,NA,TRBV10-3,TRBD1,TGTGCCATCAGTGGGCCACAGGGGGGAACTTATGGCTACACCTTC,CAISGPQGGTYGYTF
TRBJ2-1,NA,TRBV5-5,NA,TGTGCCAGCAGCTTCCCCGGCACACACAATGAGCAGTTCTTC,CASSFPGTHNEQFF
TRBJ2-2,once,TRBV7-9,TRBD1,TGTGCCAGCAGCCCTGGGGACAGGGTCACCGGGGAGCTGTTTTTT,CASSPGDRVTGELFF
TRBJ2-7,NA,TRBV7-9,NA,TGTGCCAGCAGCTTTGACGGCAACGAGCAGTACTTC,CASSFDGNEQYF
TRBJ2-5,once,TRBV9,TRBD1,TGTGCCAGCAGCCCGGGGACAGGGGGCTGGGAGACCCAGTACTTC,CASSPGTGGWETQYF
TRBJ2-7,few,TRBV1,NA,TGCACCAGCAGCCTAAACATCTCCGGGACAGACTCCTACGAGCAGTACTTC,CTSSLNISGTDSYEQYF
TRBJ2-1,NA,TRBV11-3,TRBD2,TGTGCCAGCAGCTCTATAGCGGGGGGAGACAATGAGCAGTTCTTC,CASSSIAGGDNEQFF
TRBJ1-1,few,TRBV4-3,NA,TGCGCCAGCAGCCAAGATTGGGGTTTCACTGAAGCTTTCTTT,CASSQDWGFTEAFF
TRBJ2-7,NA,TRBV9,NA,TGTGCCAGCAGCCCCCGCAAGGACGAGCAGTACTTC,CASSPRKDEQYF
TRBJ2-5,NA,TRBV6-5,TRBD1,TGTGCCACCCTGGACCGACAGGGCCAAGAGACCCAGTACTTC,CATLDRQGQETQYF
TRBJ2-2,NA,TRBV7-9,NA,TGTGCCAGCAGACAGGCCACCGGGGAGCTGTTTTTT,CASRQATGELFF
TRBJ2-5,few,TRBV10-2,TRBD2,TGCGCCAGCAGTGGACGCGGGGGGCGGCAAGAGACCCAGTACTTC,CASSGRGGRQETQYF
TRBJ1-5,NA,TRBV6-6,NA,TGTGCCAGCACCTGGGGGGGGAATCAGCCCCAGCATTTT,CASTWGGNQPQHF
TRBJ1-2,NA,TRBV19,NA,TGTGCCAGTAGTATTTATCCTGCGACGGTTTATTTCGACTATGGCTACACCTTC,CASSIYPATVYFDYGYTF
TRBJ2-7,NA,TRBV29-1,NA,TGCAGCGTTGAGGAGGGACCCTACGAGCAGTACTTC,CSVEEGPYEQYF
TRBJ2-7,NA,TRBV7-9,NA,TGTGCCAGCAATCGACCCGGGATCTACGAGCAGTACTTC,CASNRPGIYEQYF
TRBJ1-2,NA,TRBV11-2,NA,TGTGCCAGCAGCTTAGTCCTAGCAGGGCTCTATGGCTACACCTTC,CASSLVLAGLYGYTF
TRBJ1-2,NA,TRBV29-1,TRBD1,TGCAGCGTGGGGGGGGACAGGGAAAATGGCTACACCTTC,CSVGGDRENGYTF
TRBJ2-2,NA,TRBV29-1,NA,TGCAGCGTTGAAGGAGAGGGGCGCGAGGACACCGGGGAGCTGTTTTTT,CSVEGEGREDTGELFF
TRBJ1-1,NA,TRBV5-1,NA,TGCGCCAGCAGCCAGACGGTTCTCACTGAAGCTTTCTTT,CASSQTVLTEAFF
TRBJ2-5,NA,TRBV7-8,TRBD2,TGTGCCAGCAGCCTCGACCCGGGGGGGCTGAGGGTCGAGACCCAGTACTTC,CASSLDPGGLRVETQYF
TRBJ2-5,hyperexpanded,TRBV11-3,NA,TGTGCCAGCAGCTTATTCCAGGGGGGGCAGGAGACCCAGTACTTC,CASSLFQGGQETQYF